The 2 T cell receptor beta chains reported below all come from one sample, sequenced in a study of shared clonotypes between healthy human individuals. Assay used: immunoSEQ multiplex PCR; TCRdb lists only in-frame clones, some missing. Here the sample spans 1.6 million or so clones, just under 99% being singletons. Input material: naive CD4+ T cells sorted from blood. Subset described: CD45RA+ positively selected. The receptors stem from a man aged 25-45 years in good health.

The chain couples TRBV5-1 to TRBJ2-7; 8 nucleotides agree with TRBD2. V lost 4 bases and J lost 4; bases outside the gene matches: 10. This CDR3 spans 15 amino acids. Germline loops: CDR1 SGHRS, CDR2 YFSETQ. The CDR3 DNA follows: TGCGCCAGCAGCCCATTAAGCGGGAGTACATACGAGCAGTACTTC. Its translation: CASSPLSGSTYEQYF.

This clone was counted a single time. The chain has TRBV2 and TRBJ2-7, with a tentative D call TRBD2 (5 bases). The germline gives CDR1 SNHLY, CDR2 FYNNEI. V lost 6 bases, J lost 7 bases, and 22 bases lay in between. The CDR3 runs to 15 residues. CDR3 region: CASRLERPSQGEQYF. The DNA for the CDR3 is TGTGCCAGCAGACTAGAGCGGCCCTCCCAAGGGGAGCAGTACTTC.